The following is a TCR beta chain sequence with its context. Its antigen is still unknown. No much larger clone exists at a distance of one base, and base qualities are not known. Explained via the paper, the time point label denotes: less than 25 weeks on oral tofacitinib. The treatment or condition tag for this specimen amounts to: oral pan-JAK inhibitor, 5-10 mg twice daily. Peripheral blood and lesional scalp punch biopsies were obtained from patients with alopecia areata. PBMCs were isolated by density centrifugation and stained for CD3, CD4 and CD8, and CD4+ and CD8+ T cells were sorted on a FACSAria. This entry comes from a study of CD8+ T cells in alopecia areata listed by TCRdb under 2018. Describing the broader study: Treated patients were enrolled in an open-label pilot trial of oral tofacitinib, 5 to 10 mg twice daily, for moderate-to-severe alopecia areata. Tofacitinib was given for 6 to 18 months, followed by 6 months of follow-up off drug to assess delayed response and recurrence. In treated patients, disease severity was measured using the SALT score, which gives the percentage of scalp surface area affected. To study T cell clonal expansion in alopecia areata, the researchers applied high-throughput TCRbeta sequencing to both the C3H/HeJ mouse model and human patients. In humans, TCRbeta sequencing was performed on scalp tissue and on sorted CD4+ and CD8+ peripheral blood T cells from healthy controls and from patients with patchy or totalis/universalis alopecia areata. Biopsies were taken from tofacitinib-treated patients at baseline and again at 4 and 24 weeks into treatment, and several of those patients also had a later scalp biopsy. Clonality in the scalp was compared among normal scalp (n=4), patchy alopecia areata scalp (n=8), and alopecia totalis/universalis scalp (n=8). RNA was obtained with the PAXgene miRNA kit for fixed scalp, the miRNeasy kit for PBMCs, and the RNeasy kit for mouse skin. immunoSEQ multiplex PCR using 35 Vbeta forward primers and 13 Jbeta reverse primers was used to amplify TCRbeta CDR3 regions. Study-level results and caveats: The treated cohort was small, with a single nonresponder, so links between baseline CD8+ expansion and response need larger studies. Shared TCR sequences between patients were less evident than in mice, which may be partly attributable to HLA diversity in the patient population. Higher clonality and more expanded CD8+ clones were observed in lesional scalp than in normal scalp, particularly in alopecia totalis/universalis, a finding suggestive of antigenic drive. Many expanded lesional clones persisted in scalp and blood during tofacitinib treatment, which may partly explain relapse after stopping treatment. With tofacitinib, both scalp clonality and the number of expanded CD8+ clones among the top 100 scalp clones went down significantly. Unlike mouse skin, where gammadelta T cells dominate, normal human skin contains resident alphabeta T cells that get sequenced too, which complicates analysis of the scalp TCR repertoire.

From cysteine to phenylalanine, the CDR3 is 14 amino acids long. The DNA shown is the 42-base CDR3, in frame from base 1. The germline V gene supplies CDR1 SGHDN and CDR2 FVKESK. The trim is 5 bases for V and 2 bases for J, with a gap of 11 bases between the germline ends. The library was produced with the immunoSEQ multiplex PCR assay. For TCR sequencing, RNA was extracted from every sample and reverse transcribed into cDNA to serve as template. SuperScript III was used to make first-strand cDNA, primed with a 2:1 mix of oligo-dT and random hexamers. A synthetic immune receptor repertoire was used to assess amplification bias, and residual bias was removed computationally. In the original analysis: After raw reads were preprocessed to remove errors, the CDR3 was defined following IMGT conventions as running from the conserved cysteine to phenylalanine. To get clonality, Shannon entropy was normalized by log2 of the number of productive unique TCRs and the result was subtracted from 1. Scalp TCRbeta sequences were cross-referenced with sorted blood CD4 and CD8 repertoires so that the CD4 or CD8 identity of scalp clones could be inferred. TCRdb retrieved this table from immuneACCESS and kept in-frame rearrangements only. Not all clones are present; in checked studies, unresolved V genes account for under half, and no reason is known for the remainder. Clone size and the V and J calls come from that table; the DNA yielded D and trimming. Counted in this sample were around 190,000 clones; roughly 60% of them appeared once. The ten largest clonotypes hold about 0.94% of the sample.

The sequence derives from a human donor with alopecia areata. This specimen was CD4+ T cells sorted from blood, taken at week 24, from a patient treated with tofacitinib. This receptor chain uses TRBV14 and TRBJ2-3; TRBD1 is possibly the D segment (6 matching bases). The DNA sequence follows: TGTGCCAGCAGCGGTCGGACAGTCACAGATACGCAGTATTTT. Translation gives CASSGRTVTDTQYF.